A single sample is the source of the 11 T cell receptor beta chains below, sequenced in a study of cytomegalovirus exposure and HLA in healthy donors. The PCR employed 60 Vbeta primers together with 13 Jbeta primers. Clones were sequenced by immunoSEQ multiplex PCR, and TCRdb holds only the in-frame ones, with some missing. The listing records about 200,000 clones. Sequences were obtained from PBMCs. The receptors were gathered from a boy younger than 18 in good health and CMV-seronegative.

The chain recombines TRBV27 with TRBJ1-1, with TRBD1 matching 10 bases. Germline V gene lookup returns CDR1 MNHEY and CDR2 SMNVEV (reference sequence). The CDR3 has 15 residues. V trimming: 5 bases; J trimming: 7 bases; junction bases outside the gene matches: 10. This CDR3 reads CASSPWDRGFDEAFF. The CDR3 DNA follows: TGTGCCAGCAGTCCCTGGGACAGGGGATTCGATGAAGCTTTCTTT.

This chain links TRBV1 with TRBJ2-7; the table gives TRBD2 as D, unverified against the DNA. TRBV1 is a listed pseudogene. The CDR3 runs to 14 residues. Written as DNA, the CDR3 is TGCACCAGCAGCCAACGGGGGACCTCCTACGAGCAGTACTTC. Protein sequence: CTSSQRGTSYEQYF.

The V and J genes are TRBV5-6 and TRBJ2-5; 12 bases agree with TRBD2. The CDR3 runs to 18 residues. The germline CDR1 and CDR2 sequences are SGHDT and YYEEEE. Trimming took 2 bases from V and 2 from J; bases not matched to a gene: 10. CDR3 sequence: CASSFFLAGGVTQETQYF. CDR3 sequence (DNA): TGTGCCAGCAGCTTCTTCCTAGCGGGGGGGGTTACTCAAGAGACCCAGTACTTC. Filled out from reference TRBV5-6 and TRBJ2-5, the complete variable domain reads DAGVTQSPTHLIKTRGQQVTLRCSPKSGHDTVSWYQQALGQGPQFIFQYYEEEERQRGNFPDRFSGHQFPNYSSELNVNALLLGDSALYLCASSFFLAGGVTQETQYFGPGTRLLVL.

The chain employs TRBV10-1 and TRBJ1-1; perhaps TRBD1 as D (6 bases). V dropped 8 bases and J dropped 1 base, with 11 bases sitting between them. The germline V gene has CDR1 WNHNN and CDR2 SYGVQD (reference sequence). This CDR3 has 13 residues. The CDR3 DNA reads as TGCGCCAGCCGGACAGCCAAGAACACTGAAGCTTTCTTT. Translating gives CASRTAKNTEAFF.

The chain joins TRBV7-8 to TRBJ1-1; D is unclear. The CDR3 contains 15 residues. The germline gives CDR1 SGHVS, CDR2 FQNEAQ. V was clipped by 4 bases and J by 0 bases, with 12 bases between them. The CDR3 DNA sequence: TGTGCCAGCAGCTCCCATGCGGCCATGAACACTGAAGCTTTCTTT. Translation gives CASSSHAAMNTEAFF.

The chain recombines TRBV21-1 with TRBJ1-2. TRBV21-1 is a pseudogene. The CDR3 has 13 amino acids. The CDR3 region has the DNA TGTGCCAGCAGCAAAGTGGGAGGGATCGGCTACACCTTC. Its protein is CASSKVGGIGYTF.

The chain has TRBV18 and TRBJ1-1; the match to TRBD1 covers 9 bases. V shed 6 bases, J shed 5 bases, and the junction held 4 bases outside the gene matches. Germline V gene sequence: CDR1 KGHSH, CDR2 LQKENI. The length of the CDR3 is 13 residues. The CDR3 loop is CASSQQGATEAFF. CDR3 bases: TGTGCCAGCTCGCAACAGGGGGCGACTGAAGCTTTCTTT.

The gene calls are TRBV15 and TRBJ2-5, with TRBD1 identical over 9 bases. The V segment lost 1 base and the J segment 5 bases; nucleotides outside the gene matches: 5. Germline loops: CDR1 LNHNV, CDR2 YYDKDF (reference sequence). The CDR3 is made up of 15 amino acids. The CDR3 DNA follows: TGTGCCACCAGCAGAGTTCCCGGGACAGGGGAGACCCAGTACTTC. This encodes CATSRVPGTGETQYF.

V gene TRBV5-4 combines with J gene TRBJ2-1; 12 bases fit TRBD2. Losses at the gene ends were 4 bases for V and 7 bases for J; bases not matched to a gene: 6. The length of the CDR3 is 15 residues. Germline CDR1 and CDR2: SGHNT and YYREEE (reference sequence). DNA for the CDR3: TGTGCCAGCAGCACGGGACTAGCGGGTGGGAATGAGCAGTTCTTC. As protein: CASSTGLAGGNEQFF. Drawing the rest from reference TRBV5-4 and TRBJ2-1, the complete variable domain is ETGVTQSPTHLIKTRGQQVTLRCSSQSGHNTVSWYQQALGQGPQFIFQYYREEENGRGNFPPRFSGLQFPNYSSELNVNALELDDSALYLCASSTGLAGGNEQFFGPGTRLTVL.

CDR3 sequence reads: CASSSLESSGNTIYF. In nucleotides, the CDR3 is TGTGCCAGCAGTTCATTGGAGAGCTCTGGAAACACCATATATTTT. This rearrangement joins TRBV6-6 to TRBJ1-3, with D uncertain. The CDR3 consists of 15 residues. Per germline, CDR1 MNHNY and CDR2 SVGAGI (reference sequence). With 4 bases removed from V and 0 bases from J, the gap between germline ends came to 10 bases.

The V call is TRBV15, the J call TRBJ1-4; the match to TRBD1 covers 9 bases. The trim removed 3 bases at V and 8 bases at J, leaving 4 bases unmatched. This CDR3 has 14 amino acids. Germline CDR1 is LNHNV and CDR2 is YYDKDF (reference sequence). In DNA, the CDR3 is TGTGCCACCAGCAGGGGACAGGGCGGGGAAAAACTGTTTTTT. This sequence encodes CATSRGQGGEKLFF.